This TCR beta chain is from a study of blood T cell repertoires in COVID-19. Study background: From the United States, Italy and Spain came samples of acute and convalescent COVID-19. PBMCs, B-cell-depleted T cells, or T cells provided the cDNA or gDNA that made up the material.

J was trimmed by 3 bases and V by 1 base; bases with no gene match: 9. CDR1 SGHTA and CDR2 FQGNSA come from the germline V gene. The CDR3 contains 17 residues. As processed by the authors: Researchers report that nucleated cell counts were estimated from reference gene primer amplification. The assay was immunoSEQ multiplex PCR, and TCRdb's table has in-frame clones only and misses some. The V and J calls and clone size were taken over from that table, and D and trimming were inferred from the DNA. The data hold a few hundred thousand clones, with roughly 80% observed a single time. The TCR originated in a man aged 55 to 70 with acute or convalescent COVID-19. The chain links TRBV7-2 to TRBJ2-5; 9 bases line up with TRBD1. The sample was peripheral blood. The chain's CDR3 is CASSLVWGTGKKETQYF. Here the CDR3 DNA reads TGTGCCAGCAGCTTAGTCTGGGGGACAGGGAAGAAAGAGACCCAGTACTTC.